Each of the 10 T cell receptor beta chains below was sequenced from the same sample in a study of human T cells and chemical hapten exposure. As for time point: pre-sensitization, week 0. Sample treatment: therapeutic diphenylcyclopropenone sensitization with weekly scalp DPC. TCRdb processed the RACE reads anew with MiXCR; each CDR3 protein has one entry. The sample has tens of thousands of distinct CDR3 sequences; roughly a tenth are singletons. The sequenced sample was whole blood, obtained in connection with sensitization to the hapten diphenylcyclopropenone (DPC). These receptors were collected from a man aged 30-40 years with alopecia areata. Some clones in this sample may be carry-over from other donors' samples.

As regards this clonotype: This clone may be a read error of a much larger clone one base away. Because it lacks the conserved phenylalanine or tryptophan at the end, this CDR3 is likely a read error. CDR3 sequence reads: CASSSRLVASYNSPLHL. In DNA, the CDR3 is TGTGCCAGCAGTTCTCGACTGGTTGCCTCCTATAATTCACCCCTCCACCTT. The V gene is TRBV12-3 or TRBV12-4, the J gene TRBJ1-6, with unresolved D. The CDR3 totals 17 residues. V gave up 4 bases and J gave up 0 bases, with 13 bases separating them.

This clonotype has only a few counts. The rearrangement uses TRBV21-1 and TRBJ2-5; TRBD1 is taken as the D call from the table, unchecked against the DNA. TRBV21-1 is noted as a pseudogene. CDR3 length equals 17 residues. The CDR3 DNA sequence: TGTGCCAGCAGCAAAGAGCAGGCCAGGGGGCCTCTCGAGACCCAGTACTTC. It codes for CASSKEQARGPLETQYF.

This clonotype was recorded at least ten times. This sequence joins TRBV7-3 and TRBJ1-2, with a tentative D call TRBD1 (5 bases). This CDR3 has 15 residues. V shed 4 bases and J shed 8 bases, with 20 bases lying between them. Germline lookup yields CDR1 SGHTA and CDR2 FQGTGA. The CDR3 nucleotides are TGTGCCAGCAGCTCTCAATCTGGACATTCCGAGGGCTACACCTTC. This sequence encodes CASSSQSGHSEGYTF.

This clonotype was detected a few times. V and J are TRBV19 and TRBJ2-1; no clear D. CDR1 is LNHDA, CDR2 SQIVND, per germline (reference sequence). The germline V and J ends were trimmed by 3 bases and 6 bases, with 18 bases remaining between them. The CDR3 has 16 residues. The CDR3 sequence is CASSIGRRIIPNEQFF. CDR3 nucleotides: TGTGCCAGTAGTATCGGGCGCAGAATAATTCCCAATGAGCAGTTCTTC.

Many counts were recorded for this clonotype. The rearrangement joins TRBV20-1 to TRBJ2-7, with 7 bases fitting TRBD1. Per the germline V gene, CDR1 is DFQATT and CDR2 is SNEGSKA (reference sequence). After removal of 2 bases from V and 2 bases from J, the junction contained 3 bases not matched to a gene. The CDR3 length is 13 residues. CDR3 DNA: TGCAGTGCTAGAAGTGACAGGGCCTACGAGCAGTACTTC. Encoded protein: CSARSDRAYEQYF.

This clonotype was seen repeatedly, ten times or more. At one end, the junction sequence differs from germline, possibly due to a read error. The V and J genes are TRBV18 and TRBJ2-5; no clear D gene. The CDR3 sequence is 15 residues long. The germline V gene has CDR1 KGHSH and CDR2 LQKENI. The CDR3 nucleotides are TGTGCCAGCTCACCACCTGAGGCCATCCAAGAGACCCAGTATTTC. As protein: CASSPPEAIQETQYF.

This clonotype was seen repeatedly, ten times or more. This chain joins TRBV20-1 and TRBJ2-5, with D uncertain. There are 15 residues in the CDR3. V shed 2 bases and J shed 4 bases, with 17 bases lying between them. Looked up from germline, CDR1 is DFQATT and CDR2 is SNEGSKA (reference sequence). The CDR3 DNA reads TGCAGTGCTAGACGCTCGGTACCGCGGTCAGAGACCCAGTACTTC. Its protein product is CSARRSVPRSETQYF.

The genes are TRBV7-2 and TRBJ2-5; TRBD2 matches at 9 bases. Losses at the gene ends were 4 bases for V and 4 bases for J; bases not matched to a gene: 4. The length of the CDR3 is 14 residues. Germline loops: CDR1 SGHTA, CDR2 FQGNSA. The CDR3 sequence: CASSSSGRPETQYF. As DNA, the CDR3 is TGTGCCAGCAGCTCCAGCGGGAGGCCAGAGACCCAGTACTTC.

This clonotype was recorded many times. V gene TRBV7-2 combines with J gene TRBJ2-2; 10 nucleotides agree with TRBD1. The CDR3 is made up of 18 amino acids. Germline assignment: CDR1 SGHTA and CDR2 FQGNSA. The trim removed 6 bases at V and 5 bases at J, leaving 15 bases unmatched. Here the CDR3 DNA reads TGTGCCAGCAGATACCACCCCCGACAGGGGGCTTTTACCGGGGAGCTGTTTTTT. Translated, it gives CASRYHPRQGAFTGELFF.

This clonotype was counted a few times. The J gene is TRBJ1-4, the V gene TRBV23-1; D may be TRBD1 (6 bases). TRBV23-1 is classed as an ORF, of uncertain function. There are 16 residues in the CDR3. V shed 1 base and J shed 7 bases, with 16 bases lying between them. The CDR3 coding sequence is TGCGCCAGCAGTCAATGGATAACAGGGCTCGGTGAAAAACTGTTTTTT. It encodes CASSQWITGLGEKLFF.